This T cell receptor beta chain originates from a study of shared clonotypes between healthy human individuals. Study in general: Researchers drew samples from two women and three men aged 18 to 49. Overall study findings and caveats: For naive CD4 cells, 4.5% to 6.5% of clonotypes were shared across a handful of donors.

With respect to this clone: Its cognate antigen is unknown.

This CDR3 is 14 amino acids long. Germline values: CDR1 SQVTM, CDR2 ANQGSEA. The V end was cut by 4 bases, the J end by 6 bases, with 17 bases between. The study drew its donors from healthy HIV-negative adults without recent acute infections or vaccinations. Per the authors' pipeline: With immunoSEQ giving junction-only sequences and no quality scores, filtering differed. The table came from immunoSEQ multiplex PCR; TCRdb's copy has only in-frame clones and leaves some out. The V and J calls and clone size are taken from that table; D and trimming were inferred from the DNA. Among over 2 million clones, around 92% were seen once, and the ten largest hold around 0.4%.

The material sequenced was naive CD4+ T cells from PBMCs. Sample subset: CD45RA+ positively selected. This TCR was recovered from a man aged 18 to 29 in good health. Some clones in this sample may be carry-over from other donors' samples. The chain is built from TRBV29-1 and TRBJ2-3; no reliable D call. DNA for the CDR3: TGCAGCGTTGTATATGGAGTTCCACCGGATACGCAGTATTTT. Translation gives CSVVYGVPPDTQYF.